The 30 T cell receptor beta chains presented below share a single source sample, sequenced in a study of shared clonotypes between healthy human individuals (dated by TCRdb to between 2020 and 2021). The method was the immunoSEQ multiplex PCR assay. TCRdb provides this immuneACCESS table in a form limited to in-frame rearrangements. Some clones are lacking; in checked studies, under half of them reflect an unresolved V gene, and why the rest are absent is not known. This sample has fewer than 700,000 clones in its table, and 85% to 95% of those were observed once. The top ten clones comprise over 0.095% of the sample. CD8 naive samples were CD45RO-negative cells positively selected for CCR7, giving a CD45RA+CCR7+ population that excluded TemRA cells. Sample: naive CD8+ T cells sorted from blood. The cell subset or site label corresponds to: CD45RA+CCR7+. The receptors were sampled from a woman aged 25 to 39 in good health.

This sequence joins TRBV4-1 and TRBJ2-7; D possibly corresponds to TRBD2 (5 bases). V was shortened by 6 bases and J by 6 bases, with 21 bases between the two germline ends. The CDR3 runs 15 residues. Germline-derived CDR1 and CDR2 are MGHRA and YSYEKL. CDR3 sequence reads: CASSEGVGPLGEQYF. The CDR3 DNA reads as TGCGCCAGCAGTGAGGGCGTCGGCCCCCTTGGCGAGCAGTACTTC.

A single count supports this clone. The rearrangement uses TRBV19 and TRBJ2-2; D not resolved. CDR1 and CDR2 from the germline V gene are LNHDA and SQIVND (reference sequence). The CDR3 spans 17 residues. V was trimmed by 1 base and J by 4 bases, leaving 16 bases between them. This chain's CDR3 is CASSIVGEGSGTGELFF. CDR3 DNA: TGTGCCAGTAGTATAGTTGGGGAAGGGTCGGGCACCGGGGAGCTGTTTTTT.

The chain joins TRBV29-1 to TRBJ2-2; D remains ambiguous. The V gene's germline CDR1 is SQVTM and CDR2 ANQGSEA. The length of the CDR3 is 12 residues. V lost 3 bases, J lost 1 base, and 3 bases lay in between. CDR3 nucleotide sequence: TGCAGCGTTGAGAGGAACACCGGGGAGCTGTTTTTT. Translation gives CSVERNTGELFF.

The chain combines TRBV11-2 with TRBJ2-7, with 9 bases lining up with TRBD2. The germline CDR1 and CDR2 sequences are SGHAT and FQNNGV. With 3 bases clipped from V and 4 bases from J, the junction kept 10 bases outside the gene matches. The CDR3 covers 16 residues. The CDR3 spells CASSFGAAGGIYEQYF. DNA for the CDR3: TGTGCCAGCAGCTTCGGGGCGGCGGGAGGGATATACGAGCAGTACTTC.

The V call is TRBV4-2, the J call TRBJ1-3; D remains unclear. Germline CDR1 and CDR2: LGHNA and YNFKEQ. V was shortened by 0 bases and J by 7 bases, with 7 bases between the two germline ends. The CDR3 totals 13 residues. This CDR3 is CASSQDLWNTIYF. The CDR3, as DNA: TGTGCCAGCAGCCAAGATTTATGGAACACCATATATTTT.

The gene calls are TRBV9 and TRBJ1-2, with D unresolved. Germline CDR1 reads SGDLS; CDR2 reads YYNGEE. The CDR3 is 13 amino acids. V gave up 3 bases and J gave up 7 bases, with 13 bases separating them. DNA for the CDR3: TGTGCCAGCAGCGCCGGGTTTCGAGGTGGCTACACCTTC. Its protein is CASSAGFRGGYTF.

The chain carries TRBV7-9 and TRBJ1-5, with 8 positions matching TRBD1. V lost 6 bases, J lost 4 bases, and 2 bases stayed unmatched. Germline lookup yields CDR1 SEHNR and CDR2 FQNEAQ (reference sequence). This CDR3 contains 13 residues. CDR3 region: CASRTGANQPQHF. Written as DNA, the CDR3 is TGTGCCAGCAGGACAGGGGCAAATCAGCCCCAGCATTTT.

The chain couples TRBV11-2 to TRBJ2-7; no reliable D call. Germline-derived CDR1 and CDR2 are SGHAT and FQNNGV. This CDR3 is built from 16 residues. Deletions cut 2 bases from V and 2 bases from J, with 16 bases between. The CDR3 loop is CASSLSLDPKTYEQYF. CDR3 in DNA: TGTGCCAGCAGCTTATCCCTCGATCCCAAGACCTACGAGCAGTACTTC.

The rearrangement uses TRBV18 and TRBJ2-7, with D hard to call. This CDR3 comprises 14 residues. In germline, CDR1 is KGHSH, CDR2 LQKENI. Trimming cost V 0 bases and J 6 bases, with 12 bases left between them. The CDR3: CASSPPEAWREQYF. CDR3 nucleotide sequence: TGTGCCAGCTCACCACCTGAAGCCTGGCGCGAGCAGTACTTC.

This chain uses TRBV7-2 with TRBJ2-7; 9 bases agree with TRBD2. The CDR3 is 16 residues long. The germline V gene has CDR1 SGHTA and CDR2 FQGNSA. Unmatched junction bases numbered 11, after V lost 5 bases and J lost 3 bases. The DNA for the CDR3 is TGTGCCAGCAGCCCGAGGGGGATTAGCGGGAGCTACGAGCAGTACTTC. It yields the protein CASSPRGISGSYEQYF.

The chain recombines TRBV6-1 with TRBJ1-5; D call uncertain. This CDR3 is built from 15 residues. CDR1 and CDR2 from the germline V gene are MNHNS and SASEGT. Trimming removed 7 bases from V and 0 bases from J, with 13 bases in between. The CDR3 coding sequence is TGTGCCAGCACGGATTCGACCTATAGCAATCAGCCCCAGCATTTT. Translated: CASTDSTYSNQPQHF.

CDR3: CASSLGQGVQPQHF. CDR3 in DNA: TGTGCCAGCAGCTTAGGGCAGGGGGTCCAGCCCCAGCATTTT. The rearrangement links TRBV13 to TRBJ1-5, with 7 positions matching TRBD1. Trimming cost V 0 bases and J 7 bases; bases outside gene matches: 3. This CDR3 is built from 14 residues. CDR1 PRHDT and CDR2 FYEKMQ come from the germline V gene (reference sequence). The full variable domain, rest sourced from reference TRBV13 and TRBJ1-5, is AAGVIQSPRHLIKEKRETATLKCYPIPRHDTVYWYQQGPGQDPQFLISFYEKMQSDKGSIPDRFSAQQFSDYHSELNMSSLELGDSALYFCASSLGQGVQPQHFGDGTRLSIL.

This chain uses TRBV4-1 with TRBJ2-2; D unclear. Trimming took 1 base from V and 0 from J, leaving 6 bases between them. CDR1 is MGHRA and CDR2 is YSYEKL in the germline V gene. The CDR3 totals 15 residues. CDR3 bases: TGCGCCAGCAGCCAAGGGCAGTCGAACACCGGGGAGCTGTTTTTT. The encoded protein is CASSQGQSNTGELFF.

The J gene is TRBJ2-5, the V gene TRBV13; perhaps TRBD1 as D (6 bases). Germline V gene data show CDR1 as PRHDT and CDR2 as FYEKMQ (reference sequence). V lost 2 bases and J 5 bases, leaving 15 bases between the germline ends. CDR3 length: 15 residues. The CDR3 coding sequence is TGTGCCAGCAGCTTATACAGGGTGAGGGCGGAGACCCAGTACTTC. As protein: CASSLYRVRAETQYF.

The rearrangement joins TRBV19 to TRBJ1-1; D is undetermined. Looked up from germline, CDR1 is LNHDA and CDR2 is SQIVND (reference sequence). Deletions cut 7 bases from V and 6 bases from J, with 15 bases between. The CDR3 covers 13 residues. This chain's CDR3 is CASTISGVAEAFF. The DNA of the CDR3 is TGTGCCAGTACCATCTCGGGAGTCGCTGAAGCTTTCTTT.

The chain joins TRBV5-6 to TRBJ1-1; D is possibly TRBD1 (6 bases). Germline CDR1 and CDR2: SGHDT and YYEEEE. The length of the CDR3 is 14 residues. V lost 0 bases and J lost 1, with 7 bases in between. Here the CDR3 reads CASSLGGQNTEAFF. The CDR3 DNA is TGTGCCAGCAGCTTGGGGGGACAGAACACTGAAGCTTTCTTT.

This clone was recorded once. The CDR3 protein is CSVGSGGFYEQYF. CDR3 nucleotides: TGCAGCGTTGGTTCCGGGGGCTTCTACGAGCAGTACTTC. The chain carries TRBV29-1 and TRBJ2-5, with D perhaps TRBD1 or TRBD2 (6 bases each). Near its end, the DNA agrees better with TRBJ2-7, so the J call may be wrong. The CDR3 covers 13 residues. Germline CDR1 reads SQVTM; CDR2 reads ANQGSEA.

The chain has TRBV28 and TRBJ2-1; 8 nucleotides match TRBD1. CDR3 size: 17 residues. With V trimmed by 6 bases and J by 0 bases, 10 bases remained unmatched. The germline V gene encodes CDR1 MDHEN and CDR2 SYDVKM. The CDR3 bases are TGTGCCAGCAGCTTCCAGGGGGCTCCCAGCTCCTACAATGAGCAGTTCTTC. This codes for CASSFQGAPSSYNEQFF.

The V gene is TRBV28, the J gene TRBJ1-1; D might be TRBD1 (6 bases). The CDR3 loop spans 15 amino acids. The V gene's germline CDR1 is MDHEN and CDR2 SYDVKM. V was clipped by 3 bases and J by 4 bases, with 15 bases between them. DNA of the CDR3: TGTGCCAGCAGTTTCTACAGGGAAGGAGGCACTGAAGCTTTCTTT. It translates to CASSFYREGGTEAFF.

V and J are TRBV11-2 and TRBJ2-7; D may be TRBD1 (6 bases). The CDR3 runs to 14 residues. Trimming removed 4 bases from V and 2 bases from J, with 12 bases in between. Germline assignment: CDR1 SGHAT and CDR2 FQNNGV. The CDR3: CASSYGGQTYEQYF. CDR3 DNA sequence: TGTGCCAGCAGCTATGGCGGACAGACCTACGAGCAGTACTTC.

The CDR3 protein is CASSLSLAGEQETQYF. Here the CDR3 DNA reads TGTGCCAGCAGTCTCTCACTAGCGGGAGAGCAAGAGACCCAGTACTTC. This sequence joins TRBV27 and TRBJ2-5, with 11 nucleotides matching TRBD2. V was pared by 5 bases and J by 2 bases, with 7 bases of the junction left unmatched. CDR3 size: 16 residues. Looked up from germline, CDR1 is MNHEY and CDR2 is SMNVEV (reference sequence).

A word on this clone: Additional DNA sequences in this sample encode the identical CDR3. The chain has TRBV28 and TRBJ2-7; D gene unclear. CDR3 length equals 11 residues. Germline values: CDR1 MDHEN, CDR2 SYDVKM. V was clipped by 3 bases and J by 6 bases, with 6 bases between them. The CDR3 DNA reads TGTGCCAGCAGTTTCTCGAGCGAGCAGTACTTC. It is translated as CASSFSSEQYF.

The rearrangement links TRBV9 to TRBJ1-1; D gene unclear. The CDR3 totals 16 residues. Germline V lookup: CDR1 SGDLS, CDR2 YYNGEE. The ends were cut back, 0 bases at V and 0 bases at J, with 12 bases in the middle. The CDR3 sequence is CASSVGQARMNTEAFF. Here the CDR3 DNA reads TGTGCCAGCAGCGTAGGCCAGGCGCGAATGAACACTGAAGCTTTCTTT.

The gene calls are TRBV7-9 and TRBJ2-3; 7 bases align to TRBD1. The CDR3 is 15 residues long. V lost 5 bases to trimming and J lost 2 bases; unmatched junction nucleotides: 7. Germline CDR1 SEHNR, CDR2 FQNEAQ (reference sequence). The CDR3 bases are TGTGCCAGCAGCGTCCCTGACAGGGACACAGATACGCAGTATTTT. Translating it yields CASSVPDRDTDTQYF.

The chain uses TRBV6-6 and TRBJ1-5; no firm D call. In germline, CDR1 is MNHNY, CDR2 SVGAGI (reference sequence). V was shortened by 2 bases and J by 0 bases, with 8 bases between the two germline ends. The CDR3 loop spans 15 amino acids. For the CDR3, the DNA is TGTGCCAGCAGTTACACGGCAGGTAGCAATCAGCCCCAGCATTTT. Protein product: CASSYTAGSNQPQHF.

The chain carries TRBV5-6 and TRBJ2-5; the D is unclear. The CDR3 spans 15 residues. V shed 4 bases and J shed 1 base, with 14 bases lying between them. Germline CDR1 SGHDT, CDR2 YYEEEE. The CDR3 DNA reads TGTGCCAGCAGCCACCAACGGGTACCCCAAGAGACCCAGTACTTC. As protein: CASSHQRVPQETQYF.

The V call is TRBV11-2, the J call TRBJ2-3, with TRBD2 matching over 13 bases. V trimming: 5 bases; J trimming: 4 bases; junction bases outside the gene matches: 6. The CDR3 totals 16 residues. CDR1 SGHAT and CDR2 FQNNGV come from the germline V gene. The CDR3 region is CASSPGLAGSSDTQYF. For the CDR3, the DNA is TGTGCCAGCAGCCCGGGACTAGCGGGAAGCTCAGATACGCAGTATTTT.

The chain links TRBV28 to TRBJ2-3; perhaps TRBD2 as D (5 bases). Germline V CDR1 and CDR2: MDHEN, SYDVKM. Deletions cut 3 bases from V and 9 bases from J, with 22 bases between. This CDR3 comprises 16 residues. The CDR3 region is CASSFPGEGAVETQYF. CDR3 in DNA: TGTGCCAGCAGTTTTCCGGGTGAGGGAGCGGTAGAGACGCAGTATTTT.

This chain uses TRBV11-1 with TRBJ2-1; D could derive from TRBD1 or TRBD2 (6 bases each). V was trimmed by 5 bases and J by 9 bases, leaving 14 bases between them. The germline gives CDR1 SGHAT, CDR2 FQDESV (reference sequence). This CDR3 is built from 13 residues. The CDR3 is CASSMGGRSEQFF. The CDR3 nucleotides read TGTGCCAGCAGCATGGGGGGCCGATCTGAGCAGTTCTTC.

The chain links TRBV5-1 to TRBJ2-7, with D perhaps matching TRBD1 or TRBD2 (5 bases each). Per germline, CDR1 SGHRS and CDR2 YFSETQ. The V end was cut by 2 bases, the J end by 0 bases, with 15 bases between. The CDR3 runs to 16 residues. CDR3 DNA sequence: TGCGCCAGCAGCTTCCGGGACGTCCGGAGCTCCTACGAGCAGTACTTC. Its protein is CASSFRDVRSSYEQYF. The variable domain in full, with the rest retrieved from reference TRBV5-1 and TRBJ2-7, is KAGVTQTPRYLIKTRGQQVTLSCSPISGHRSVSWYQQTPGQGLQFLFEYFSETQRNKGNFPGRFSGRQFSNSRSEMNVSTLELGDSALYLCASSFRDVRSSYEQYFGPGTRLTVT.